This entry features one T cell receptor (beta chain) sequence. The CDR3 has 12 residues. V dropped 10 bases and J dropped 5; count of bases not matched to a gene: 8. The germline CDR1 and CDR2 sequences are LGHDT and YNNKEL (reference sequence). This record belongs to a study of blood T cell repertoires in COVID-19. About the study: Whether acute or convalescent, the COVID-19 samples came from the United States, Italy and Spain. T cells, B-cell-depleted T cells, or PBMCs provided the cDNA or gDNA that served as material.

Study processing details: Estimation of nucleated cell counts was performed using reference gene primer amplification. Libraries were prepared by immunoSEQ multiplex PCR; TCRdb keeps only in-frame clonotypes and omits some of them. The V and J calls and clone size were taken over from that table, and D and trimming were inferred from the DNA. The table lists 200,000 to 250,000 clones, about 85% of them singletons. The chain employs TRBV3-1 (or the pseudogene TRBV3-2) and TRBJ2-7; 7 bases are a match to TRBD2. The sample taken for sequencing was peripheral blood. The sequence derives from a middle-aged man with acute or convalescent COVID-19. Here the CDR3 reads CATQGEGDEQYF. The DNA for the CDR3 is TGTGCCACCCAAGGGGAGGGAGACGAGCAGTACTTC.